The clone carrying this T cell receptor beta chain appeared a single time. Method: immunoSEQ multiplex PCR; TCRdb's copy keeps in-frame clones and lacks some. The sample lists a few hundred thousand clones, 92% occurring once. This sample was taken from a study of Ad26.COV2.S vaccination and SARS-CoV-2 variants. Study overall: The study gave Ad26.COV2.S intramuscularly, once or twice 56 days apart.

Treatment given: 15 to 20 received Ad26.COV2.S at low or high dose, single or two shots; several received placebo; per-sample allocation not given. Collection of the samples took place on day 63 after the first injection of vaccine or placebo. Within Boston, the person who donated was an adult of 18-55 years. Here the sequenced sample was peripheral blood, taken in a trial of Ad26.COV2.S vaccine versus placebo. The clonotype originates from a person between 18 and 65 years old who received the Ad26.COV2.S COVID-19 vaccine or a placebo.

The CDR3 spells CAWSPGTGTYEQYF. The CDR3 DNA follows: TGTGCCTGGAGCCCCGGGACAGGGACCTACGAGCAGTACTTC. The V and J genes are TRBV30 and TRBJ2-7; 9 bases map to TRBD1. The germline V gene encodes CDR1 GTSNPN and CDR2 SVGIG (reference sequence). Unmatched junction bases numbered 5, after V lost 3 bases and J lost 2 bases. CDR3 length: 14 residues.